Included here is one T cell receptor beta chain sequence, with context. The data derive from a study of blood T cell repertoires in COVID-19. The overall study: Nucleic acid was either cDNA or gDNA, and it came from T cells, B-cell-depleted T cells, or PBMCs.

Only in-frame clones appear in the TCRdb table, and some are missing; sequencing was by immunoSEQ multiplex PCR. This table holds roughly 400,000 clones, 80% to 90% found once. The CDR3 consists of 14 residues. Per the germline V gene, CDR1 is MDHEN and CDR2 is SYDVKM. With 8 bases clipped from V and 0 bases from J, the junction kept 5 bases outside the gene matches. This sequence originates from a man aged 25 to 40 who had recovered from COVID-19. The sample comprised PBMCs or T cells enriched from blood (not recorded which). V is TRBV28 and J is TRBJ1-2, with 8 bases lining up with TRBD1. DNA of the CDR3: TGTGCCAGCGGACGGGACAGGACTAACTATGGCTACACCTTC. This translates into CASGRDRTNYGYTF.